These T cell receptor beta chains were read from a single sample in a study of T-cell reconstitution after alpha-beta-depleted transplantation in children. A single record per CDR3 protein comes from TCRdb applying MiXCR to the PCR reads. The repertoire includes fewer than 550,000 distinct CDR3 sequences, roughly an eighth of them detected once, and 14% sits in the top ten. The sequencing here drew on PBMCs, mostly from graft donor cells, taken 180 days after TCRalphabeta/CD19-depleted stem cell transplant. The receptors were sampled from a female patient aged 2 to 10 who had a stem cell transplant for aplastic anemia, so the T cells may come from the graft donor. Each CDR3 is given with its conserved first and last residue. The D gene is left open where the match is weak. Part of the rows lack a size; the others show once, few, many or a class for expanded clones.

d_call,clone_size,v_call,j_call,cdr3_aa,cdr3_nt
TRBD1,few,TRBV5-1,TRBJ2-7,CASSLDRGRSEQYF,TGCGCCAGCAGCCTTGACAGGGGGCGAAGCGAGCAGTACTTC
NA,few,TRBV18,TRBJ1-1,CASSPAIGTEAFF,TGTGCCAGCTCACCAGCAATAGGCACTGAAGCTTTCTTT
TRBD1,NA,TRBV12-3/TRBV12-4,TRBJ1-1,CASSRETGSRTEAFF,TGTGCCAGCAGTCGCGAGACAGGGAGTAGGACTGAAGCTTTCTTT
TRBD1,NA,TRBV12-3/TRBV12-4,TRBJ1-2,CASSLRGQGGYTF,TGTGCCAGCAGTTTACGAGGACAGGGTGGCTACACCTTC
NA,many,TRBV21-1,TRBJ2-2,CASSNQGGGTGELFF,TGTGCCAGCAGCAACCAGGGGGGGGGCACCGGGGAGCTGTTTTTT
NA,NA,TRBV6-5,TRBJ2-4,CASSYSDPRVSPYF,TGTGCCAGCAGTTACTCGGATCCGAGGGTGTCGCCATACTTC
NA,NA,TRBV27,TRBJ2-7,CASSLGGYGYEQYF,TGTGCCAGCAGTTTAGGTGGATATGGGTACGAGCAGTACTTC
TRBD2,many,TRBV29-1,TRBJ2-7,CSVSRLAGDLNSYEQYF,TGCAGCGTTTCCAGACTAGCGGGAGATCTTAACTCCTACGAGCAGTACTTC
NA,NA,TRBV4-1,TRBJ2-3,CASSQEEGPFTDTQYF,TGCGCCAGCAGCCAAGAGGAGGGTCCATTCACAGATACGCAGTATTTT
TRBD1,many,TRBV20-1,TRBJ2-1,CSAPGQGAWEQFF,TGCAGTGCCCCGGGACAGGGGGCCTGGGAGCAGTTCTTC
TRBD1,few,TRBV14,TRBJ1-4,CASSPGDRDTNEKLFF,TGTGCCAGCAGCCCCGGGGACAGGGACACTAATGAAAAACTGTTTTTT
NA,NA,TRBV2,TRBJ1-2,CASSEGGPYGYTF,TGTGCCAGCAGTGAAGGCGGACCCTATGGCTACACCTTC
TRBD1,NA,TRBV12-3/TRBV12-4,TRBJ1-3,CASSVRDRVAGNTIYF,TGTGCCAGCAGTGTCCGGGACAGGGTCGCCGGAAACACCATATATTTT
NA,few,TRBV15,TRBJ1-1,CATLTESNTEAFF,TGTGCCACCCTAACAGAGAGTAACACTGAAGCTTTCTTT
NA,few,TRBV18,TRBJ1-1,CASSLYPTGLNTEAFF,TGTGCCAGCTCACTCTACCCTACAGGGTTGAACACTGAAGCTTTCTTT
TRBD1,many,TRBV29-1,TRBJ1-2,CSVVGQGGGYTF,TGCAGCGTCGTCGGACAGGGAGGCGGCTACACCTTC
NA,few,TRBV30,TRBJ1-5,CAWQTGYNQPQHF,TGTGCCTGGCAGACTGGATACAATCAGCCCCAGCATTTT
NA,few,TRBV20-1,TRBJ1-4,CSARRAGRPNEKLFF,TGCAGTGCTAGGAGGGCAGGGAGGCCTAATGAAAAACTGTTTTTT
TRBD2,NA,TRBV27,TRBJ2-3,CASSLFLAGSFLDTQYF,TGTGCCAGCAGTTTATTCTTAGCGGGATCGTTTTTGGATACGCAGTATTTT
NA,few,TRBV27,TRBJ1-3,CASSLFPGPSGNTIYF,TGTGCCAGCAGTTTATTCCCCGGCCCCTCTGGAAACACCATATATTTT
TRBD2,many,TRBV14,TRBJ2-1,CASSRLAGGYNEQFF,TGTGCCAGCAGCCGTCTAGCGGGAGGCTACAATGAGCAGTTCTTC
TRBD1,NA,TRBV6-1,TRBJ1-4,CASSTPTRWTGVNEKLFF,TGTGCCAGCTCCACCCCAACACGTTGGACAGGTGTAAATGAAAAACTGTTTTTT
NA,once,TRBV7-9,TRBJ2-3,CASSLGWPGPRTDTQYF,TGTGCCAGCAGCTTAGGGTGGCCGGGACCCCGCACAGATACGCAGTATTTT
TRBD1,NA,TRBV10-3,TRBJ1-5,CAISPDRALTSNQPQHF,TGTGCCATCAGCCCGGACAGGGCCCTTACTAGCAATCAGCCCCAGCATTTT
NA,many,TRBV29-1,TRBJ2-6,CSVEVWWGGANVLTF,TGCAGCGTTGAAGTATGGTGGGGTGGGGCCAACGTCCTGACTTTC
NA,few,TRBV21-1,TRBJ2-3,CASSKVRNGDRGLSTDTQYF,TGTGCCAGCAGCAAAGTGAGGAACGGGGACAGGGGGCTAAGCACAGATACGCAGTATTTT